The 16 T cell receptor beta chains below come from one sample, sequenced in a study of T-cell memory formation after mild COVID-19. Each CDR3 protein is one row after TCRdb ran MiXCR on the 5' RACE reads. The table has around 370,000 distinct CDR3 sequences, more than 20% seen once; the top ten hold roughly an eighth. Sequencing was done on a sample of PBMCs or a T cell subset sorted from them (not recorded which). The source is an adult woman who had mild COVID-19 (a few samples of this study predate the infection). Cell type and time point are not known.

The chain links TRBV20-1 to TRBJ1-2; no clear D gene. This CDR3 is built from 12 residues. CDR1 DFQATT and CDR2 SNEGSKA come from the germline V gene (reference sequence). Trimming shortened V by 4 bases and J by 14 bases, and 20 bases separated the two germline ends. The CDR3 protein is CSATRVIRLSTF. The CDR3 coding sequence is TGCAGTGCTACACGGGTCATTCGACTTAGTACCTTC.

The genes are TRBV5-1 and TRBJ1-1; weak D call: TRBD1 (5 bases). The CDR3 runs 14 residues. Germline lookup yields CDR1 SGHRS and CDR2 YFSETQ. With 3 bases removed from V and 1 base from J, the gap between germline ends came to 10 bases. The CDR3 nucleotides read TGCGCCAGCAGCTGGGGGGAAGGGAACACTGAAGCTTTCTTT. Translating gives CASSWGEGNTEAFF.

The rearrangement joins TRBV27 to TRBJ1-5, with 9 bases lining up with TRBD1. The CDR3 totals 16 residues. The germline CDR1 and CDR2 sequences are MNHEY and SMNVEV (reference sequence). Losses at the gene ends were 4 bases for V and 2 bases for J; bases not matched to a gene: 6. The CDR3, as DNA: TGTGCCAGCAGTTCTACAGGGGGCGCACGCAATCAGCCCCAGCATTTT. As protein: CASSSTGGARNQPQHF.

J is TRBJ2-2 and V is TRBV6-6; D is perhaps TRBD2 (6 bases). The CDR3 runs to 15 residues. Trimming pared 10 bases from V and 5 bases from J, leaving 20 bases between. Germline CDR1 reads MNHNY; CDR2 reads SVGAGI (reference sequence). The CDR3 sequence: CATITRRGVTGELFF. DNA for the CDR3: TGTGCCACCATCACTAGGAGGGGAGTGACCGGGGAGCTGTTTTTT.

DNA of the CDR3: TGTGCCAGCTCACCACTTCGTACAGATACGCAGTATTTT. Protein product: CASSPLRTDTQYF. The V call is TRBV18, the J call TRBJ2-3; D not resolved. Germline V gives CDR1 KGHSH, CDR2 LQKENI. V gave up 1 base and J gave up 3 bases, with 5 bases separating them. The CDR3 contains 13 residues.

This clonotype showed up just a few times. The chain uses TRBV4-3 and TRBJ1-2; 8 bases align to TRBD1. Germline loops: CDR1 LGHNA, CDR2 YSLEER. Losses at the gene ends were 5 bases for V and 8 bases for J; bases not matched to a gene: 7. This CDR3 is built from 13 residues. CDR3 protein: CASSEGTGGGYTF. DNA for the CDR3: TGCGCCAGCAGCGAAGGGACAGGCGGAGGCTACACCTTC.

This clonotype was found a few times. The rearrangement joins TRBV20-1 to TRBJ2-3, with TRBD2 identical over 7 bases. The CDR3 sequence is 14 residues long. CDR1 and CDR2 (germline): DFQATT, SNEGSKA (reference sequence). Germline trimming cut 6 bases from V and 2 bases from J; bases unmatched to any gene: 8. Here the CDR3 DNA reads TGCAGTGCACCTGAGGGAGGGTACACAGATACGCAGTATTTT. Translating gives CSAPEGGYTDTQYF.

The chain links TRBV29-1 to TRBJ1-2; D might be TRBD1 (6 bases). Germline CDR1 reads SQVTM; CDR2 reads ANQGSEA. This CDR3 is built from 12 residues. Trimming removed 5 bases at V and 8 bases at J, with 15 bases between. CDR3 sequence reads: CSVPRGLGGYTF. The CDR3 DNA sequence: TGCAGCGTTCCCCGGGGGCTGGGAGGCTACACCTTC.

This clonotype was detected only a few times. V gene TRBV9 combines with J gene TRBJ2-5; D perhaps matches TRBD1 (6 bases). CDR3 length: 16 residues. The V end was cut by 4 bases, the J end by 5 bases, with 21 bases between. Germline-derived CDR1 and CDR2 are SGDLS and YYNGEE. The CDR3 protein is CASSSSGTRGLETQYF. The CDR3 nucleotides are TGTGCCAGCAGCTCATCCGGGACACGGGGTTTGGAGACCCAGTACTTC.

The rearrangement joins TRBV9 to TRBJ2-2; D is possibly TRBD2 (6 bases). This CDR3 is built from 14 residues. The germline V gene encodes CDR1 SGDLS and CDR2 YYNGEE. Trimming removed 3 bases from V and 6 bases from J, with 12 bases in between. The CDR3 here is CASSARGSAGELFF. The CDR3 DNA is TGTGCCAGCAGCGCGCGGGGTAGCGCCGGGGAGCTGTTTTTT.

The rearrangement uses TRBV6-5 and TRBJ2-7; no reliable D call. Germline V gene sequence: CDR1 MNHEY, CDR2 SVGAGI. The CDR3 extends over 15 amino acids. The V end lost 5 bases, the J end lost 0 bases, and 14 bases lay between the germline ends. The CDR3 reads CASSPQRHPSYEQYF. In DNA, the CDR3 is TGTGCCAGCAGTCCCCAGCGCCACCCCTCCTACGAGCAGTACTTC.

This clonotype was seen a few times. The chain recombines TRBV7-2 with TRBJ2-1; 14 bases map to TRBD2. After removal of 3 bases from V and 0 bases from J, the junction contained 7 bases not matched to a gene. The CDR3 runs to 19 residues. From germline, CDR1 is SGHTA and CDR2 FQGNSA. The CDR3 sequence: CASSLGLAGAYSSYNEQFF. Written as DNA, the CDR3 is TGTGCCAGCAGCTTGGGACTAGCGGGGGCCTATAGCTCCTACAATGAGCAGTTCTTC. Variable domain in full (rest from reference TRBV7-2 and TRBJ2-1): GAGVSQSPSNKVTEKGKDVELRCDPISGHTALYWYRQSLGQGLEFLIYFQGNSAPDKSGLPSDRFSAERTGGSVSTLTIQRTQQEDSAVYLCASSLGLAGAYSSYNEQFFGPGTRLTVL.

This chain uses TRBV12-3 or TRBV12-4 with TRBJ2-3; 7 bases match TRBD2. V was clipped by 10 bases and J by 0 bases; unmatched bases: 10. The CDR3 contains 15 residues. In DNA form, the CDR3 reads TGTGCCACCGAATTGACTAGCCGTAGCACAGATACGCAGTATTTT. The encoded protein is CATELTSRSTDTQYF.

This clonotype was seen a few times. The chain uses TRBV12-3 or TRBV12-4 and TRBJ2-3, with D perhaps matching TRBD2 (6 bases). V was clipped by 3 bases and J by 2 bases, with 15 bases between them. The CDR3 sequence is 16 residues long. CDR3 bases: TGTGCCAGCAGTTTCGGGACTCGGTCCCTCACAGATACGCAGTATTTT. Residues: CASSFGTRSLTDTQYF.

This clonotype came up a few times. The chain links TRBV11-2 to TRBJ2-6; D call uncertain. With 5 bases removed from V and 16 bases from J, the gap between germline ends came to 24 bases. The CDR3 length is 15 residues. CDR1 SGHAT and CDR2 FQNNGV come from the germline V gene. The CDR3 coding sequence is TGTGCCAGCAGCCAACTTACAACGTATGAGTCCGGGCTGACTTTC. Encoded protein: CASSQLTTYESGLTF.

This clonotype showed up just a few times. The CDR3 DNA follows: TGTGCCAGCAGCCCCGGACAGGTGGGACTAGCGGGAGCCACAGATACGCAGTATTTT. Protein: CASSPGQVGLAGATDTQYF. The chain has TRBV7-3 and TRBJ2-3; 14 nucleotides line up with TRBD2. This CDR3 is 19 amino acids long. The trim removed 5 bases at V and 2 bases at J, leaving 12 bases unmatched. CDR1 and CDR2 (germline): SGHTA, FQGTGA.